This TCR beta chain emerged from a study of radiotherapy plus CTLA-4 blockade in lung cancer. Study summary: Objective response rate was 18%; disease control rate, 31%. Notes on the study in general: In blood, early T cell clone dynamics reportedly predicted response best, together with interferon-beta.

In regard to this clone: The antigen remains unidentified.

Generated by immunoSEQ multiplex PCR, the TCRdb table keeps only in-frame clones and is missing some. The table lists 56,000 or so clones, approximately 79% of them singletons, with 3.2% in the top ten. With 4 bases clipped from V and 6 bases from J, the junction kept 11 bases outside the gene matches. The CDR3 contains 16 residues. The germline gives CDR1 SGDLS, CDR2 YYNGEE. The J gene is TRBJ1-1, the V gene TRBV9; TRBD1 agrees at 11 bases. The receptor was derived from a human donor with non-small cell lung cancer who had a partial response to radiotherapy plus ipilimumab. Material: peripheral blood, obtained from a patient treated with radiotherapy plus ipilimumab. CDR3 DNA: TGTGCCAGCAGCCCCCCGAAGGGACAGGGGGTCTCTGAAGCTTTCTTT. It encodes CASSPPKGQGVSEAFF.